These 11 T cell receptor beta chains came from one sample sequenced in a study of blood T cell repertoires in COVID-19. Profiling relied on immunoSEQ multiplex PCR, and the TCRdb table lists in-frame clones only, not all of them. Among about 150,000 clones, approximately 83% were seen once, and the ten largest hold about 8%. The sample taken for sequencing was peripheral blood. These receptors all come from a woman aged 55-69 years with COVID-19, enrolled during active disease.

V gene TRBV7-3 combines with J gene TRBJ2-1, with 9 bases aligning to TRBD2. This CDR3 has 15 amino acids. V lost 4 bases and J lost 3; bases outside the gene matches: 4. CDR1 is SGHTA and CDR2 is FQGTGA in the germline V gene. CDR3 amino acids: CASSWLAGNYNEQFF. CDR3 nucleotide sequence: TGTGCCAGCAGCTGGCTAGCGGGGAACTACAATGAGCAGTTCTTC.

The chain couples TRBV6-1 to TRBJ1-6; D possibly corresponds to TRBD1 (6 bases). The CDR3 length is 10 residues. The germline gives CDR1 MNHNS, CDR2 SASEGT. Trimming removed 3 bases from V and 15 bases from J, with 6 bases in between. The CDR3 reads CASSDRGLHF. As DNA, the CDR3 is TGTGCCAGCAGTGACAGGGGCCTCCACTTT.

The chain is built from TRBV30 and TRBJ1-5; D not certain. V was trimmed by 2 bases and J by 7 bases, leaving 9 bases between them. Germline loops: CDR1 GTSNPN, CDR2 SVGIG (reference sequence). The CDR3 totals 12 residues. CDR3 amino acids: CAWSLPRQPQHF. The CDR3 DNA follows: TGTGCCTGGAGTTTGCCCCGGCAGCCCCAGCATTTT.

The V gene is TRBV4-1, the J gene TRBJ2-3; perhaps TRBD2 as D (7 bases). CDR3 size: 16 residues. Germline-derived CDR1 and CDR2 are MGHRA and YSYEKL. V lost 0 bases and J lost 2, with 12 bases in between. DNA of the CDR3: TGCGCCAGCAGCCAAGAAAGGGGGGGGAACACAGATACGCAGTATTTT. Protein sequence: CASSQERGGNTDTQYF.

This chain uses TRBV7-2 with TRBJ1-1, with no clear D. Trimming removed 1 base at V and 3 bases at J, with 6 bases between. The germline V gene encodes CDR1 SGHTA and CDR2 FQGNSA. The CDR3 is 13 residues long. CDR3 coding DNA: TGTGCCAGCAGCTTAGTCGGAGACACTGAAGCTTTCTTT. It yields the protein CASSLVGDTEAFF. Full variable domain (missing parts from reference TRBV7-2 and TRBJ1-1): GAGVSQSPSNKVTEKGKDVELRCDPISGHTALYWYRQSLGQGLEFLIYFQGNSAPDKSGLPSDRFSAERTGGSVSTLTIQRTQQEDSAVYLCASSLVGDTEAFFGQGTRLTVV.

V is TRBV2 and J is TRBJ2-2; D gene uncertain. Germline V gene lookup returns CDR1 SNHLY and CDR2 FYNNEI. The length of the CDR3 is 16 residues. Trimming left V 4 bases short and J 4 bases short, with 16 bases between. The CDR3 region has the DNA TGTGCCAGCAGTGGAGGTGGCAGAGAATTCACCGGGGAGCTGTTTTTT. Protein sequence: CASSGGGREFTGELFF.

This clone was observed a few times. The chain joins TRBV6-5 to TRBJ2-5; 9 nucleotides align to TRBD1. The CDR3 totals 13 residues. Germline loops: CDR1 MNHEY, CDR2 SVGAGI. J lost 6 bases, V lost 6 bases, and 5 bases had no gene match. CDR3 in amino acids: CASSLGTGQTQYF. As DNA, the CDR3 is TGTGCCAGCAGCCTGGGGACAGGGCAGACCCAGTACTTC.

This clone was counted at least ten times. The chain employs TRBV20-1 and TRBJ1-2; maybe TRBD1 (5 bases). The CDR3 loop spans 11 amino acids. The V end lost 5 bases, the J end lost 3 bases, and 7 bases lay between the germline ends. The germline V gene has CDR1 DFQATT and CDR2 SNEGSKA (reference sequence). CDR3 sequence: CSAATDYGYTF. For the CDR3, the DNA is TGCAGTGCTGCGACAGACTATGGCTACACCTTC.

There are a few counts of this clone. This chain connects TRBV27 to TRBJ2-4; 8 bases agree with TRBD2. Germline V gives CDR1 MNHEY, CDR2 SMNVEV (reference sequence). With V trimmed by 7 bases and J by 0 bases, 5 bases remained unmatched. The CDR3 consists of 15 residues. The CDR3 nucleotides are TGTGCCAGCAAGAGCGGGGGAGTAGCCAAAAACATTCAGTACTTC. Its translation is CASKSGGVAKNIQYF.

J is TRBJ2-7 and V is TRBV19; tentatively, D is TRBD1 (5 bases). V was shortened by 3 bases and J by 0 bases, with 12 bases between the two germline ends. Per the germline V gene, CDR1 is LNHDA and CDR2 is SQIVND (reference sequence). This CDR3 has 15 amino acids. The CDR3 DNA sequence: TGTGCCAGTAGTATCCGCAGGGCCGGCTCCTACGAGCAGTACTTC. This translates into CASSIRRAGSYEQYF.

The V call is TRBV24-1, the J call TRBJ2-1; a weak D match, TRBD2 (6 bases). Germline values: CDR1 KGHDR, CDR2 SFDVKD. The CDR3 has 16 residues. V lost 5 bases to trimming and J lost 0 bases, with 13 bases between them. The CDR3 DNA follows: TGTGCCACCAGTGTCCCCGTCGGGAGCTCCTACAATGAGCAGTTCTTC. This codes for CATSVPVGSSYNEQFF.